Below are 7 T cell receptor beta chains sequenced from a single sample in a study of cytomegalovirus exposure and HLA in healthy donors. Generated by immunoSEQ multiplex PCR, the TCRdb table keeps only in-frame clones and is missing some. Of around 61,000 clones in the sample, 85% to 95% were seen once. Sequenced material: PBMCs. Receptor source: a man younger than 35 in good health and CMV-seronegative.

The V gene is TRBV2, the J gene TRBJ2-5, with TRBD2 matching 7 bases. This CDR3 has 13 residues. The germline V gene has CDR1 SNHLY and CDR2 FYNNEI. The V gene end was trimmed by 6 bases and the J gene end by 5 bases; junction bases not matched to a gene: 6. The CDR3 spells CASRILASETQYF. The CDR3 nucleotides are TGTGCCAGCAGGATACTAGCGTCGGAGACCCAGTACTTC.

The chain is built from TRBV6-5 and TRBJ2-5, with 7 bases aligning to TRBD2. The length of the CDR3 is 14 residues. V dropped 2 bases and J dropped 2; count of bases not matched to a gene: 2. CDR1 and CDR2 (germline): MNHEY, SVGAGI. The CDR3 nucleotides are TGTGCCAGCAGTTACCCCGGGAGGCAAGAGACCCAGTACTTC. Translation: CASSYPGRQETQYF.

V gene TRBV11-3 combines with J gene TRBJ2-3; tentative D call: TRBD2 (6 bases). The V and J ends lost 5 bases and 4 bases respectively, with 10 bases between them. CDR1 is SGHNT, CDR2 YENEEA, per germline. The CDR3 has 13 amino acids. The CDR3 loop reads CASSKTGADTQYF. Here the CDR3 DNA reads TGTGCCAGCAGCAAAACGGGGGCAGATACGCAGTATTTT. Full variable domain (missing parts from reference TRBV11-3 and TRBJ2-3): EAGVVQSPRYKIIEKKQPVAFWCNPISGHNTLYWYLQNLGQGPELLIRYENEEAVDDSQLPKDRFSAERLKGVDSTLKIQPAELGDSAVYLCASSKTGADTQYFGPGTRLTVL.

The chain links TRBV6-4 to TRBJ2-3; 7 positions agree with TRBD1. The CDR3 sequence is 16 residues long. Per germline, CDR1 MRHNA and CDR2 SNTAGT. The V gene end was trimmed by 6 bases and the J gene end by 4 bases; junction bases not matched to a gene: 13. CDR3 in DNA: TGTGCCAGCAGCAATACAGGGGAAAGTCTGGCAGATACGCAGTATTTT. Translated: CASSNTGESLADTQYF.

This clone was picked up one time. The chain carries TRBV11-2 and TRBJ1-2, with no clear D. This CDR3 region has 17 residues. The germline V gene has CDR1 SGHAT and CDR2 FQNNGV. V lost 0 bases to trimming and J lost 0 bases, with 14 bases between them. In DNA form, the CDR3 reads TGTGCCAGCAGCTTAGATAATTCTGGCGGATCTAACTATGGCTACACCTTC. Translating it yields CASSLDNSGGSNYGYTF.

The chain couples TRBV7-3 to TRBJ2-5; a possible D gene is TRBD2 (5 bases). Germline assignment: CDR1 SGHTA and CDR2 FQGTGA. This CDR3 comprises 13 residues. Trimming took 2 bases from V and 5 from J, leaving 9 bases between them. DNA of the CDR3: TGTGCCAGCAGCTTATCACGAGGGGAGACCCAGTACTTC. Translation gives CASSLSRGETQYF.

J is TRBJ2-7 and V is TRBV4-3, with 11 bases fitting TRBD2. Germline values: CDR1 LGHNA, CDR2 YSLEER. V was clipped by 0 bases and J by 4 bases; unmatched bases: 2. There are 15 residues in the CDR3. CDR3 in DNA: TGCGCCAGCAGCCAAGATCGGACTAGCGGGTACGAGCAGTACTTC. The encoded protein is CASSQDRTSGYEQYF.